This TCR beta chain was sequenced in a study of CD8+ T cells in alopecia areata. Whole-study results and caveats: Sequencing of scalp samples also captures resident alphabeta T cells of normal skin. Patients displayed less clarity in TCR sharing than mice, a finding possibly related to HLA. Compared with normal scalp, lesional scalp had higher clonality and more expanded CD8+ clones.

Trimming took 6 bases from V and 8 from J; bases not matched to a gene: 6. There are 11 residues in the CDR3. The V gene's germline CDR1 is GTSNPN and CDR2 SVGIG (reference sequence). About this clone: Antigen unknown.

Starting from PBMCs, sorting isolated CD4+ and CD8+ T cells. The authors extracted RNA and reverse transcribed it into cDNA as the sequencing template. TCRdb's table, derived via immunoSEQ multiplex PCR, lists solely in-frame clones and lacks some. Of around 100,000 clones listed, around 60% were seen once; the top ten hold around 9%. Sample: CD4+ T cells sorted from blood. V is TRBV30 and J is TRBJ1-2; 7 nucleotides agree with TRBD1. The source is a human donor in good health. The CDR3 nucleotides read TGTGCCTGTGAGGGGGCACGGGGCTACACCTTC. Translated: CACEGARGYTF.